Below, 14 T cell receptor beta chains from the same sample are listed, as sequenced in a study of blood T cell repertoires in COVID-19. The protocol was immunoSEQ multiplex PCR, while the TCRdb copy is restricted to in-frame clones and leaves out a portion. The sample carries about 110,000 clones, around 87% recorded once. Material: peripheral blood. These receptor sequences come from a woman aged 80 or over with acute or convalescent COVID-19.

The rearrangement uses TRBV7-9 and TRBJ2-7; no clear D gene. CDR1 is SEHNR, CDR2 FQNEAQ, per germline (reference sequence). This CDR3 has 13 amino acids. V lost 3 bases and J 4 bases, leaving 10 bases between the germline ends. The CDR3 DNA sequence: TGTGCCAGCAGCTTTGACATACTGTACGAGCAGTACTTC. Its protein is CASSFDILYEQYF.

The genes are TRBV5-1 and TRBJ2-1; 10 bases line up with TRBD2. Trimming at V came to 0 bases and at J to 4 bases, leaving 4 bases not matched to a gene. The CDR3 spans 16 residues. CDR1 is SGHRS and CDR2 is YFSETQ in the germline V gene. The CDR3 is CASSLAGTSAYNEQFF. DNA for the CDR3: TGCGCCAGCAGCTTGGCCGGGACTAGCGCTTACAATGAGCAGTTCTTC.

CDR3 coding DNA: TGTGCCAGCAGCGCGGACCCCGGGACAGGCTATGGCTACACCTTC. Its translation: CASSADPGTGYGYTF. The V and J genes are TRBV5-4 and TRBJ1-2, with 8 bases aligning to TRBD1. J was trimmed by 4 bases and V by 4 bases; bases with no gene match: 9. The germline V gene encodes CDR1 SGHNT and CDR2 YYREEE (reference sequence). The CDR3 runs to 15 residues.

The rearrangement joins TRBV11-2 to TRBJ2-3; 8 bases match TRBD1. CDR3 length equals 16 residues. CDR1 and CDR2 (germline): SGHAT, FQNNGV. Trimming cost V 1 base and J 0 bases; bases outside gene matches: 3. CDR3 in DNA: TGTGCCAGCAGCTTAGGGACAGGGCCTAGCACAGATACGCAGTATTTT. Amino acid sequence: CASSLGTGPSTDTQYF.

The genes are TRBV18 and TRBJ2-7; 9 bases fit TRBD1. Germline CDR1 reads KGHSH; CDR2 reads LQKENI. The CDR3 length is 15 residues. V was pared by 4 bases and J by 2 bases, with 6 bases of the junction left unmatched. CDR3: CASSLAGTGTYEQYF. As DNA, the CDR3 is TGTGCCAGCTCACTCGCCGGGACAGGGACCTACGAGCAGTACTTC.

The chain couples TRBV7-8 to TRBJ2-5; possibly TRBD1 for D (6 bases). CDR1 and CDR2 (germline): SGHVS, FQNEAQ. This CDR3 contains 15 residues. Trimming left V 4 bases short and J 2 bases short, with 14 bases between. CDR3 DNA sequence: TGTGCCAGCAGCTCGGCCCGGACAGAACAAGAGACCCAGTACTTC. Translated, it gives CASSSARTEQETQYF.

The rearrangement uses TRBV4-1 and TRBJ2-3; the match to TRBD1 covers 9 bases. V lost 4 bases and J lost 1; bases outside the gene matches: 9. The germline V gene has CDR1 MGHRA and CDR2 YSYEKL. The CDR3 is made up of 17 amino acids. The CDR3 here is CASSLGQGIRRTDTQYF. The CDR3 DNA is TGCGCCAGCAGCCTGGGACAGGGTATTCGTCGCACAGATACGCAGTATTTT.

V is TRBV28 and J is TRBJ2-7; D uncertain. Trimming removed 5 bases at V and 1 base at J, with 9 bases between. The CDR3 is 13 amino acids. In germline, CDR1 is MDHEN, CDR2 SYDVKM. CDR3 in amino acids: CASSPGPSYEQYF. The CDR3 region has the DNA TGTGCCAGCAGTCCAGGCCCTTCCTACGAGCAGTACTTC.

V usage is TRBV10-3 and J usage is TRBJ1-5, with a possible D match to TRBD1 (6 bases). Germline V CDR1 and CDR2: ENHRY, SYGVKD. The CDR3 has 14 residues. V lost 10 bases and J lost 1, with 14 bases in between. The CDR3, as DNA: TGTGCCACCCCCGGACAGCTCAGCAATCAGCCCCAGCATTTT. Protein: CATPGQLSNQPQHF.

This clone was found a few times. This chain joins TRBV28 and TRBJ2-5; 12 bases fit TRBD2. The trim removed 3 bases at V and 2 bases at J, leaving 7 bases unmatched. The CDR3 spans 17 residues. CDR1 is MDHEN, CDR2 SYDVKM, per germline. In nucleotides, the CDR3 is TGTGCCAGCAGTTTCTTAACTAGCGGGGGGAAACAAGAGACCCAGTACTTC. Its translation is CASSFLTSGGKQETQYF.

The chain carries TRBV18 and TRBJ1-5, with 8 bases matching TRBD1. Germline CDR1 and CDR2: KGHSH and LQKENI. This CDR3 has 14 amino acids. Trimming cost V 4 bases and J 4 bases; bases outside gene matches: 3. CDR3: CASSHRQGNQPQHF. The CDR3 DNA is TGTGCCAGCTCACACAGACAGGGGAATCAGCCCCAGCATTTT.

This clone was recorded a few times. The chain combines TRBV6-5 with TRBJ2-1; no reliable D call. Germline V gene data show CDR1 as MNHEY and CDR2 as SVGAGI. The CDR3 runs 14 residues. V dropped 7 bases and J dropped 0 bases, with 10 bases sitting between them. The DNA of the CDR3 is TGTGCCAGCAAAATGAGTAGCTCCTACAATGAGCAGTTCTTC. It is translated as CASKMSSSYNEQFF.

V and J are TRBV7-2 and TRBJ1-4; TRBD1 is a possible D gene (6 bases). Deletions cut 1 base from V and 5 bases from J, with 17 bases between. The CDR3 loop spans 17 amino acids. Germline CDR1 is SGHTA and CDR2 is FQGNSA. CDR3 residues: CASSLGVERDNNEKLFF. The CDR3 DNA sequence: TGTGCCAGCAGCTTAGGTGTGGAGAGGGACAACAATGAAAAACTGTTTTTT.

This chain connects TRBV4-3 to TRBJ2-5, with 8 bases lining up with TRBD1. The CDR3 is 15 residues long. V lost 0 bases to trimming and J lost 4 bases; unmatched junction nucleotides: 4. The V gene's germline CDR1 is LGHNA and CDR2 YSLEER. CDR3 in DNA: TGCGCCAGCAGCCAAGAAGCCAGGGGGCCAGAGACCCAGTACTTC. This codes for CASSQEARGPETQYF.